This T cell receptor (beta chain) was recovered during a study of T cells after yellow fever vaccination (dated by TCRdb to the late 2010s). In the study overall: Libraries from fractions with low cell numbers were prepared with the SMART-Seq v4 Ultra Low Input RNA kit. To follow T-cell clones before and after both primary and booster YFV17D yellow fever vaccination, bulk TCR alpha and beta repertoires underwent longitudinal sequencing. Two healthy male donors, one aged 18 to 30 and one aged 30 to 40 years, made up the cohort. Bulk PBMC replicates and cell subsets were isolated from blood drawn at multiple timepoints before and after both primary and secondary immunization. What the study reported, not specific to this receptor: A small fraction of clonotypes appeared in both the CD4 and CD8 compartments, likely as a result of convergent recombination. Compared with the primary T-cell response, the secondary T-cell response was faster but weaker, reaching its peak on day 5 rather than on day 15. Because abundant contaminating clonotypes from the bulk population could be contained in FACS-sorted repertoires, computational filtering was required. Because the study included only two donors, the extent to which the findings can be generalized is limited. Most clones expanded after primary vaccination (around 96% of CD4 and around nine tenths of CD8) were re-detected after the booster, suggesting that broad memory maintenance occurred.

This clonotype showed up just a few times. What this receptor recognizes is not known. Nothing much larger sits one base from this clone, and base qualities are not available. TCR cDNA was made using 5'RACE template switching, a step that added a universal primer site and unique molecular identifiers. cDNA synthesis was primed from both the TCR alpha and TCR beta constant segments. Library amplification used two PCR steps, and the second PCR step added sample barcodes and sequencing adapters. Libraries were sequenced on Illumina HiSeq 2500 (2x100 bp) or NovaSeq (2x150 bp). The published analysis was carried out like this. Demultiplexing of reads and collapsing into UMI consensus sequences were performed with MIGEC, and V(D)J alignment was carried out with MiXCR. Vaccine-responding clonotypes were identified with edgeR using replicate PBMC samples, with FDR below 0.01 and a log2 fold change above 5 up to day 15 being required. Each bulk clonotype received a CD4 or CD8 identity based on whether the sequenced CD4 or CD8 repertoire contained that clonotype at higher abundance. TCRdb passed the public sequencing reads through fastp at Q25 and MiXCR, retaining productive beta sequences. Entries are consolidated by CDR3 protein sequence, retaining the most common genes and DNA. What appears here as the V and J calls and clone size reflects TCRdb's work, not the paper's. In this sample the table shows fewer than 150,000 distinct CDR3 sequences, roughly 7.2% of which occur a single time. The ten largest account for roughly 2.5% of the sample.

V is pared back by 4 bases and J by 8 bases, with 15 bases lying between the germline termini. From its cysteine to its phenylalanine, the CDR3 spans 14 amino acids. The CDR3 DNA has 42 bases and is translated from base 1. CDR1 and CDR2, looked up from the germline V gene (reference sequence), are SGHNT and YYREEE. Explained via the paper, the treatment or condition label denotes: live attenuated yellow fever vaccine strain. PBMCs were isolated from peripheral blood using a standard Ficoll-Paque protocol. Dynabeads CD4 and CD8 positive selection kits were used to isolate the CD4 and CD8 T-cell fractions. TriZol was used to extract RNA from bulk PBMCs, CD4 and CD8 fractions, and dextramer-positive and dextramer-negative fractions.

The V and J genes are TRBV5-4 and TRBJ1-4; TRBD1 might be the D gene, on 5 matching bases. The specimen was CD4+ T cells sorted from PBMCs, collected roughly 46 days after the first yellow fever vaccination. The origin of this receptor is a man aged 18 to 30 who received the YFV17D yellow fever vaccine. The DNA sequence reads TGTGCCAGCAGCCCAGGGCCTGAGGGAGAAAAACTGTTTTTT. Translation gives CASSPGPEGEKLFF.